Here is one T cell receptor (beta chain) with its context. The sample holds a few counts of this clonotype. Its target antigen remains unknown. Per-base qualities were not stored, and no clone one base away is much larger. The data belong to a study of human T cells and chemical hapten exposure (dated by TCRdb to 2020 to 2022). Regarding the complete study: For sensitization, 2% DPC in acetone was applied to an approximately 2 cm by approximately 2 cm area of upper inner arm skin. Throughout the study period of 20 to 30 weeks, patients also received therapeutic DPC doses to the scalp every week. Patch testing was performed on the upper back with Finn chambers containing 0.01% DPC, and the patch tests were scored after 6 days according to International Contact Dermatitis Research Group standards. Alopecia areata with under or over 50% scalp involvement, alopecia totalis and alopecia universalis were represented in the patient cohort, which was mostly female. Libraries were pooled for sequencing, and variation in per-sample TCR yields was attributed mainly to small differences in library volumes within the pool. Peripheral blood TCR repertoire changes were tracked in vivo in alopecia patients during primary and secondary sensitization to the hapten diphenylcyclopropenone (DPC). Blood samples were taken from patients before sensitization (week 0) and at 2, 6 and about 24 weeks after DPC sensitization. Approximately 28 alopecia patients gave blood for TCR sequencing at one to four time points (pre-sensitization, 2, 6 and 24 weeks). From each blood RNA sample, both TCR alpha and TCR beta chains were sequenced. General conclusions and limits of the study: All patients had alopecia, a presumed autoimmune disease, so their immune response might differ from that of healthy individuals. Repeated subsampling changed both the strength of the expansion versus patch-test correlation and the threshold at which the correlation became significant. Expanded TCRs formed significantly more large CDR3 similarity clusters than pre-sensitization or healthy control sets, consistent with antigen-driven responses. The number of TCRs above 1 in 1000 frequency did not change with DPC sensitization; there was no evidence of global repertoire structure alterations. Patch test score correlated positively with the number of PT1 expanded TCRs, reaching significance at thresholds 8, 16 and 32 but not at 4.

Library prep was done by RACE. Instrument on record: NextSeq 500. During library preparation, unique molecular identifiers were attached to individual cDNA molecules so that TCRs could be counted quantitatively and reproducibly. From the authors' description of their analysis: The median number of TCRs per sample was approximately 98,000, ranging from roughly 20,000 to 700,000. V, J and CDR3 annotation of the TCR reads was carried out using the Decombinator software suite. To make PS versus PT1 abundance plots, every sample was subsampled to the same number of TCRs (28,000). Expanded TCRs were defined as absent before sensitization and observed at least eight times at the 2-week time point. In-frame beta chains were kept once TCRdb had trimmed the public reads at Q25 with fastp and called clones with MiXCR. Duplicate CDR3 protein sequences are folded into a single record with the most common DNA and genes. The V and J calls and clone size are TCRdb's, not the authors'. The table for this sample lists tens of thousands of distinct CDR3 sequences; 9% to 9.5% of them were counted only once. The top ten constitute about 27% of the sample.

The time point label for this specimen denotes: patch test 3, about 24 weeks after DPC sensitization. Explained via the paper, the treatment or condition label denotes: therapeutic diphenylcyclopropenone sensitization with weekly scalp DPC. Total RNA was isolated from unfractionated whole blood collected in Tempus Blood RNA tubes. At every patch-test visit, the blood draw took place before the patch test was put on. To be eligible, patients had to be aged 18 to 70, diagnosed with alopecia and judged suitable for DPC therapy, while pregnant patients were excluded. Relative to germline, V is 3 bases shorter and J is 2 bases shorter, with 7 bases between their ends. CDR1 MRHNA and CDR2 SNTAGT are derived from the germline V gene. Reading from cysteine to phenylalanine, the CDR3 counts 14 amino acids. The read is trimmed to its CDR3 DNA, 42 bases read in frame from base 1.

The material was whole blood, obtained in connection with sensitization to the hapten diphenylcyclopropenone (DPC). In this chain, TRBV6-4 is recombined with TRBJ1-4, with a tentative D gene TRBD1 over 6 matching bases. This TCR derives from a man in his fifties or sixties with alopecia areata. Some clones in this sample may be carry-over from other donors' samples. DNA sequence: TGTGCCAGCAGTGAGGGGGCGACTAATGAAAAACTGTTTTTT. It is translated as CASSEGATNEKLFF.